The clone carrying this T cell receptor beta chain was observed a few times. The target antigen is unknown. The record originates from a study of T cell repertoires in cytomegalovirus infection. Study-wide context: Indications came from public TCR beta signatures; they pointed to CMV infection and to a matching HLA type.

TCRdb fed the reads into MiXCR, producing one record per CDR3 protein. The sample lists fewer than 550,000 distinct CDR3 sequences, 26% occurring once. Study outcomes and limitations: The ex vivo response showed dominance by HLA-C-restricted CMV-specific TCR beta clonotypes. Identification of carriers of CMV plus the relevant HLA was performed using cumulative public TCR beta family frequency.

V lost 1 base to trimming and J lost 6 bases; unmatched junction nucleotides: 5. The CDR3 has 15 residues. Germline V gene data show CDR1 as SGHVS and CDR2 as FQNEAQ. The chain employs TRBV7-8 and TRBJ2-3; 9 nucleotides align to TRBD1. Sequenced material: PBMCs. The receptor comes from a human donor in good health (CMV status not recorded). Some clones in this sample may be carry-over from other donors' samples. The CDR3 protein is CASSLVDRGSDTQYF. In DNA, the CDR3 is TGTGCCAGCAGCTTAGTGGACAGGGGCTCGGATACGCAGTATTTT.